The subject of this entry is one T cell receptor beta chain. This sample stems from a study of blood T cell repertoires in COVID-19. Sequencing used immunoSEQ multiplex PCR; TCRdb keeps in-frame clones, though not all of them. This sample has some 20,000 clones, with 75% to 90% found just once. This TCR was sampled from a human donor with acute or convalescent COVID-19. The donor label of this sample is uncertain. Sequenced input: peripheral blood.

CDR3 bases: TGTGCCCACGCCCCCCGGTCAGGTGGGGGGGGCGATCGTGGCTACACCTTC. Its translation is CAHAPRSGGGGDRGYTF. The J gene is TRBJ1-2, the V gene TRBV10-3, with D possibly being TRBD1 (6 bases). Trimming stripped 11 bases from V and 7 bases from J, with 32 bases between. The CDR3 has 17 residues. Germline V gene data show CDR1 as ENHRY and CDR2 as SYGVKD.